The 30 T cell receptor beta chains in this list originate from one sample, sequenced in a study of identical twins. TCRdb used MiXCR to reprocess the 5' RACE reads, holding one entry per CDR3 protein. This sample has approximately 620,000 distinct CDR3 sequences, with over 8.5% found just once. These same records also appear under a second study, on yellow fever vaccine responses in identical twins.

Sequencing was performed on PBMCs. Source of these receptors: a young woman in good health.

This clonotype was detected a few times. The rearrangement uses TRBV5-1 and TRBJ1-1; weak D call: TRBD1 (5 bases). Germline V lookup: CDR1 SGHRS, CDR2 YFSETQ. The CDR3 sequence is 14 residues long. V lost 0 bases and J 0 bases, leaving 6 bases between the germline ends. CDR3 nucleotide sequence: TGCGCCAGCAGCTTGGCGACAGTGAACACTGAAGCTTTCTTT. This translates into CASSLATVNTEAFF.

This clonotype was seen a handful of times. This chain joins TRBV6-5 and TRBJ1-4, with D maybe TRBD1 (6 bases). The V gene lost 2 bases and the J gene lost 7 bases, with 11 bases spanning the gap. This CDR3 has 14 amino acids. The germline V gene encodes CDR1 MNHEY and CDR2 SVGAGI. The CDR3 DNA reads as TGTGCCAGCAGTTACGGGGGGCAGATTGAAAAACTGTTTTTT. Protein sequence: CASSYGGQIEKLFF.

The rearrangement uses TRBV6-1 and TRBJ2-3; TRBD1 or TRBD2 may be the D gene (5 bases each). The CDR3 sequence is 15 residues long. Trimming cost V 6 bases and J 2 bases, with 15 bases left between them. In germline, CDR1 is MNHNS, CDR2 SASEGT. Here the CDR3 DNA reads TGTGCCAGCAGGAGTCGGGGCCCTACCACAGATACGCAGTATTTT. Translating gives CASRSRGPTTDTQYF.

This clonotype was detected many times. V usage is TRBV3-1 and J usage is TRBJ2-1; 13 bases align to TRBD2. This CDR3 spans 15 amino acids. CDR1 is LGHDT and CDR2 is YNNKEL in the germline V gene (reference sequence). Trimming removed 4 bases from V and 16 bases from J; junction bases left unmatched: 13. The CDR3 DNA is TGTGCCAGCAGCCCGACTAGCGGGAGGCCATCCAGCGGTTTCTTC. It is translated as CASSPTSGRPSSGFF.

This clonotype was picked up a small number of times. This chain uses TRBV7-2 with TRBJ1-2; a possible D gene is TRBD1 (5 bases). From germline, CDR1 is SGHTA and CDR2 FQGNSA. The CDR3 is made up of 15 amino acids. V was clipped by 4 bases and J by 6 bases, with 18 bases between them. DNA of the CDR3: TGTGCCAGCAGCTCCAGGGTAGGGGACGGTGATGGCTACACCTTC. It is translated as CASSSRVGDGDGYTF.

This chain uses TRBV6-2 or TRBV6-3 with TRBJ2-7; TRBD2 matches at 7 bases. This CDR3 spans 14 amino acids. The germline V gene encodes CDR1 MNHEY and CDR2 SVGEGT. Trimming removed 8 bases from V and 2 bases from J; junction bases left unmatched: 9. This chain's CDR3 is CASHKPSGPYEQYF. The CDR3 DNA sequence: TGTGCCAGCCATAAACCTAGCGGCCCCTACGAGCAGTACTTC.

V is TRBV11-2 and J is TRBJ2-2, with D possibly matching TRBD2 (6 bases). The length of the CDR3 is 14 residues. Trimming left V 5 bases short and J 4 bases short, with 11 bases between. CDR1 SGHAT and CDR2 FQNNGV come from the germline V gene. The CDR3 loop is CASSKGLSTGELFF. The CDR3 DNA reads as TGTGCCAGCAGCAAGGGACTGTCCACCGGGGAGCTGTTTTTT.

The CDR3 region is CATSRDGPSPLHF. As DNA, the CDR3 is TGTGCCACCAGCAGAGATGGTCCTTCACCCCTCCACTTT. This chain links TRBV15 with TRBJ1-6; no definite D call. CDR3 length: 13 residues. V lost 0 bases, J lost 9 bases, and 6 bases lay in between. Germline CDR1 is LNHNV and CDR2 is YYDKDF (reference sequence).

The CDR3 DNA is TGTGCCAGTGGGCTCTGGCGCACAGATACGCAGTATTTT. Its protein is CASGLWRTDTQYF. This chain joins TRBV6-1 and TRBJ2-3; D is undetermined. The ends were cut back, 9 bases at V and 1 base at J, with 11 bases in the middle. Germline V gives CDR1 MNHNS, CDR2 SASEGT. The CDR3 totals 13 residues.

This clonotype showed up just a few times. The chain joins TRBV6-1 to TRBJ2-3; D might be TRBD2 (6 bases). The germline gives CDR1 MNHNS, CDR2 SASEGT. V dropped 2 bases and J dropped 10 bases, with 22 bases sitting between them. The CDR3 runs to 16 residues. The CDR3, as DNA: TGTGCCAGCAGTGAACACGTCGGGGGTCAGGCAAATCCGCAGTATTTT. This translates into CASSEHVGGQANPQYF.

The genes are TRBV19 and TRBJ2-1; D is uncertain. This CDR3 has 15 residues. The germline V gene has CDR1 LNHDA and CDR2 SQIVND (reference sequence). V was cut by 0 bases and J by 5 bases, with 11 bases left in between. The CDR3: CASSIDGSWNNEQFF. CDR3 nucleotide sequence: TGTGCCAGTAGTATAGATGGATCGTGGAACAATGAGCAGTTCTTC.

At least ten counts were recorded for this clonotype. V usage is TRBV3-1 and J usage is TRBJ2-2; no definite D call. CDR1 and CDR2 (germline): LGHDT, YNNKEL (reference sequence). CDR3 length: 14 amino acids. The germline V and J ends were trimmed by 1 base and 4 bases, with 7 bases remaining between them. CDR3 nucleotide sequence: TGTGCCAGCAGCCAAGGTCCGGGCACCGGGGAGCTGTTTTTT. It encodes CASSQGPGTGELFF.

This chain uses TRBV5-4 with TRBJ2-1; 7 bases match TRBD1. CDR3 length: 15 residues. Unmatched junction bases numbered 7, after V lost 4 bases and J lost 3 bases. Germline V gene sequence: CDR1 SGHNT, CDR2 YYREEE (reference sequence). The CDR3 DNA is TGTGCCAGCAGCCCTCCGGGACAGATCTACAATGAGCAGTTCTTC. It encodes CASSPPGQIYNEQFF.

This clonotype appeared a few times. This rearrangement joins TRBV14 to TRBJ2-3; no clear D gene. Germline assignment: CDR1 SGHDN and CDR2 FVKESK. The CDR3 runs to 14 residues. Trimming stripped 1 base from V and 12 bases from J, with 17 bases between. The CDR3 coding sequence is TGTGCCAGCAGCCAAGTCTTGAGCTACCCCGAACAGTATTTT. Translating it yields CASSQVLSYPEQYF.

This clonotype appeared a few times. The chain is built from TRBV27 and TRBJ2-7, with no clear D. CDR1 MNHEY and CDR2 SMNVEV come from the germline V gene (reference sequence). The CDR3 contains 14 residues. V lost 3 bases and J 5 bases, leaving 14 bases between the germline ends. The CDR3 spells CASSFAVLGHEQYF. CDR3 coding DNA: TGTGCCAGCAGTTTTGCAGTTCTCGGCCACGAGCAGTACTTC.

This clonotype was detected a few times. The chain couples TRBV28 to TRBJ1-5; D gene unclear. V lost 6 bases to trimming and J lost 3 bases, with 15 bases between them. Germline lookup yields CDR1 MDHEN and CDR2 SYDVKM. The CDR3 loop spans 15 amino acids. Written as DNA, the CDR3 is TGTGCCAGCAGCGTTCGGACCTTGCCCAATCAGCCCCAGCATTTT. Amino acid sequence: CASSVRTLPNQPQHF.

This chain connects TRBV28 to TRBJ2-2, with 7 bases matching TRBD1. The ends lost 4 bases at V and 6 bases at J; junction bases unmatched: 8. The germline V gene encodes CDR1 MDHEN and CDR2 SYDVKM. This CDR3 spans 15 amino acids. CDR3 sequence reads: CASSWRDRAPGELFF. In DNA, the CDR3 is TGTGCCAGCAGTTGGAGAGACAGGGCCCCCGGGGAGCTGTTTTTT.

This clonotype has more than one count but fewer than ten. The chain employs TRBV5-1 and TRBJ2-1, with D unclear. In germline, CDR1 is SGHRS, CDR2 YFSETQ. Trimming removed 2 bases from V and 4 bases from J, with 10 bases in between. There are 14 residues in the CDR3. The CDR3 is CASSFNLNYNEQFF. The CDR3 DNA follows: TGCGCCAGCAGCTTCAATCTAAATTACAATGAGCAGTTCTTC.

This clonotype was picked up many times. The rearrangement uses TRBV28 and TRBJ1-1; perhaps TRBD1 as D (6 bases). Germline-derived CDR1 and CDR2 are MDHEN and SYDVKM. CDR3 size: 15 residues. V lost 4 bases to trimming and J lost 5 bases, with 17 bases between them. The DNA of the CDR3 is TGTGCCAGCAGTTCTTTGTGGGGGGCATGGACTGAAGCTTTCTTT. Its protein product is CASSSLWGAWTEAFF.

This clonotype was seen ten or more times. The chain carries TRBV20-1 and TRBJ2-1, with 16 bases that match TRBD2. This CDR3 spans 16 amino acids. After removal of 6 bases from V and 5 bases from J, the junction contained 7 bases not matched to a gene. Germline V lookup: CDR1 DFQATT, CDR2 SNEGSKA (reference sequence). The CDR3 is CSATGLAGGPNNEQFF. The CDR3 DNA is TGCAGTGCAACGGGACTAGCGGGAGGGCCAAACAATGAGCAGTTCTTC.

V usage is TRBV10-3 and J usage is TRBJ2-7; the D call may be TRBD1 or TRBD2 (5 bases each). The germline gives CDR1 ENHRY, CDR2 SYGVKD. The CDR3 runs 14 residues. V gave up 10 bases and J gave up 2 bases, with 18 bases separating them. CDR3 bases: TGTGCCACTCCCACCGGGGCCCGACCCTACGAGCAGTACTTC. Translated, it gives CATPTGARPYEQYF.

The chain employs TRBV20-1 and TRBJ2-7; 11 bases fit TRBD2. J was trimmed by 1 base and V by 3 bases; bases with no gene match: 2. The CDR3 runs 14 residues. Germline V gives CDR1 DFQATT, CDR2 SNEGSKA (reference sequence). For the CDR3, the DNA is TGCAGTGCTAGGACTAGCGGGACTTCCTACGAGCAGTACTTC. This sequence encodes CSARTSGTSYEQYF.

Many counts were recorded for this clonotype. CDR3 loop: CASSDSYTGELFF. CDR3 nucleotide sequence: TGTGCCAGCAGTGACTCCTACACCGGGGAGCTGTTTTTT. The J gene is TRBJ2-2, the V gene TRBV6-4, with D hard to call. Between the trimmed V and J ends, which lost 0 bases and 3 bases, there was a span of 2 bases. CDR1 and CDR2 (germline): MRHNA, SNTAGT. The CDR3 loop spans 13 amino acids.

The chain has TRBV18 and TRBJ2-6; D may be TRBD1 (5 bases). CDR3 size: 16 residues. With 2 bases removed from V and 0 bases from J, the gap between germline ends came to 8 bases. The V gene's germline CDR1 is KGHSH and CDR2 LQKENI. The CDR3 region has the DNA TGTGCCAGCTCACCAAGACAGATCTCTGGGGCCAACGTCCTGACTTTC. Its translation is CASSPRQISGANVLTF.

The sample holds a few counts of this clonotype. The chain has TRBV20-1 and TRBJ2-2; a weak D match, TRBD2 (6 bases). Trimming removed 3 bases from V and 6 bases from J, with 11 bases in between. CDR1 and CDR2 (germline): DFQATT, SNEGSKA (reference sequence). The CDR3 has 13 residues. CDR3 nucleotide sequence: TGCAGTGCTAGGTCCCCGGGAGCCGGGGAGCTGTTTTTT. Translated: CSARSPGAGELFF.

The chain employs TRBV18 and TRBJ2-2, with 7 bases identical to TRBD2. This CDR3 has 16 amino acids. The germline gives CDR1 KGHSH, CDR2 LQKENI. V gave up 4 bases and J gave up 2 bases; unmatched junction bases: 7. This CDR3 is CASSRSSGGNTGELFF. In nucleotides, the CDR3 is TGTGCCAGCTCACGTAGCTCGGGAGGAAACACCGGGGAGCTGTTTTTT. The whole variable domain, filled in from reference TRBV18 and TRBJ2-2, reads NAGVMQNPRHLVRRRGQEARLRCSPMKGHSHVYWYRQLPEEGLKFMVYLQKENIIDESGMPKERFSAEFPKEGPSILRIQQVVRGDSAAYFCASSRSSGGNTGELFFGEGSRLTVL.

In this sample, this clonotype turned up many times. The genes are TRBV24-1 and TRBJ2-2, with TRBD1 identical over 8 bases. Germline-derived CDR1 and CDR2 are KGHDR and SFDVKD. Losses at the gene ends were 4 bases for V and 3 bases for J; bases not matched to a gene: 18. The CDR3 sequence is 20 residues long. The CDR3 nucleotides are TGTGCCACCAGTGACCCTAGAGACAGGGGCATGGATTTGGACACCGGGGAGCTGTTTTTT. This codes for CATSDPRDRGMDLDTGELFF.

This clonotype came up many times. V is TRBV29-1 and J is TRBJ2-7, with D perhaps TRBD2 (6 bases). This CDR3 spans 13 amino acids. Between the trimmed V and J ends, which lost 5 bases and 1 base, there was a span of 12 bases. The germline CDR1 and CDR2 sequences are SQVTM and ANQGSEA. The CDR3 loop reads CSVRGTESYEQYF. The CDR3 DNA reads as TGCAGCGTTCGGGGGACCGAATCCTACGAGCAGTACTTC.

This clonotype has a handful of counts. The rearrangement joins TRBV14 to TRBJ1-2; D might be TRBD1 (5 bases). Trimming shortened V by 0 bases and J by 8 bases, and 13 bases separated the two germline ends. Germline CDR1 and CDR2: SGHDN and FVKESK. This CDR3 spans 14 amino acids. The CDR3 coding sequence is TGTGCCAGCAGCCAAGATCTGTCAGGGCAAGGCTACACCTTC. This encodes CASSQDLSGQGYTF.

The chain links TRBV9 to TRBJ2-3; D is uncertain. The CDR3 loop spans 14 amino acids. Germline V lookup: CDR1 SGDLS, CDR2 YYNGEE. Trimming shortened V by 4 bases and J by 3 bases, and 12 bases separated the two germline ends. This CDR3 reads CASSPSSSTDTQYF. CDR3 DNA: TGTGCCAGCAGCCCCAGTTCTTCGACAGATACGCAGTATTTT.